This TCR beta chain was identified during a study of response to subunit inactivated influenza vaccine. Findings of the study overall: Few new T cells, the authors suggested, are recruited by each seasonal influenza vaccination.

This clonotype was recorded at least ten times. Antigen specificity is unknown. The V gene lost 2 bases and the J gene lost 3 bases, with 8 bases spanning the gap. There are 13 residues in the CDR3. Germline assignment: CDR1 MNHEY and CDR2 SVGEGT. TCRdb reanalysed the RT-PCR reads using MiXCR and keeps one entry per CDR3 protein. This table has 500,000 or so distinct CDR3 sequences, about 17% appearing once. Sequencing used CD4+ T cells sorted from PBMCs, obtained 23 to 25 months after vaccination. The sequence was obtained from a man aged 45 to 75 who received an inactivated influenza vaccine. The rearrangement joins TRBV6-2 or TRBV6-3 to TRBJ2-7, with TRBD1 as a possible D gene (6 bases). DNA of the CDR3: TGTGCCAGCAGTTACGCAGGGGTCTACGAGCAGTACTTC. As protein: CASSYAGVYEQYF.